These 30 T cell receptor beta chains were all obtained from the same sample, sequenced in a study of cytotoxic CD8 clonotypes in ibrutinib-treated CLL. Some clones are missing from TCRdb's copy, which holds only in-frame ones; the method was immunoSEQ multiplex PCR. The sample carries tens of thousands of clones, approximately 62% recorded once. The sequencing here drew on PBMCs, taken before ibrutinib treatment. The receptors shown here come from a human donor with chronic lymphocytic leukemia.

The chain carries TRBV19 and TRBJ2-1, with TRBD2 matching over 12 bases. This CDR3 comprises 16 residues. In germline, CDR1 is LNHDA, CDR2 SQIVND (reference sequence). J gave up 2 bases and V 6 bases, and 5 bases lay outside the gene matches. CDR3 sequence reads: CASSPSGRAAYNEQFF. CDR3 DNA: TGTGCCAGTAGCCCTAGCGGGAGGGCGGCCTACAATGAGCAGTTCTTC.

The chain carries TRBV5-8 and TRBJ2-1; perhaps TRBD2 as D (5 bases). This CDR3 comprises 14 residues. V was pared by 6 bases and J by 5 bases, with 15 bases between. Germline V gene lookup returns CDR1 SGHTS and CDR2 YDEGEE. The CDR3 sequence is CASNSGGGDNEQFF. In DNA form, the CDR3 reads TGTGCCAGCAATTCTGGAGGTGGAGACAATGAGCAGTTCTTC.

To note about this clone: The junction differs from germline at one of its ends, possibly a read error. J is TRBJ2-1 and V is TRBV6-6; 9 nucleotides agree with TRBD2. Germline CDR1 reads MNHNY; CDR2 reads SVGAGI (reference sequence). The CDR3 totals 15 residues. The CDR3 DNA reads as TGTGCCAGCAGTTCTCGTGCTAGCGGGATAAATGGGCAGTTCTTC. Amino acid sequence: CASSSRASGINGQFF.

J is TRBJ1-4 and V is TRBV7-8, with 7 bases that match TRBD1. The CDR3 covers 14 residues. Germline assignment: CDR1 SGHVS and CDR2 FQNEAQ. The V and J ends lost 5 bases and 3 bases, in that order; junction bases with no gene match: 3. The CDR3 region is CASSRDSPNEKLFF. As DNA, the CDR3 is TGTGCCAGCAGCCGGGACAGCCCTAATGAAAAACTGTTTTTT.

The V gene is TRBV14, the J gene TRBJ2-3; 11 bases are shared with TRBD2. Germline CDR1 is SGHDN and CDR2 is FVKESK. CDR3 length: 19 residues. J was trimmed by 4 bases and V by 0 bases; bases with no gene match: 12. This chain's CDR3 is CASSQDLAGGEYLPDTQYF. CDR3 DNA sequence: TGTGCCAGCAGCCAAGATTTAGCGGGGGGGGAGTACCTCCCAGATACGCAGTATTTT.

This clone was observed a handful of times. The J gene is TRBJ1-2, the V gene TRBV4-1; unclear D gene. V was clipped by 1 base and J by 4 bases, with 13 bases between them. This CDR3 region has 15 residues. Germline assignment: CDR1 MGHRA and CDR2 YSYEKL. CDR3 DNA sequence: TGCGCCAGCAGCCAAGTCATACAGTCGCCCTATGGCTACACCTTC. Protein product: CASSQVIQSPYGYTF.

CDR3 coding DNA: TGTGCCAGCAGTTACCAAGGGGGGTCTGGAAACACCATATATTTT. Residues: CASSYQGGSGNTIYF. This rearrangement joins TRBV6-5 to TRBJ1-3, with TRBD1 as a possible D gene (6 bases). Trimming pared 2 bases from V and 1 base from J, leaving 9 bases between. Germline V CDR1 and CDR2: MNHEY, SVGAGI. The CDR3 is made up of 15 amino acids.

A few counts support this clone. The CDR3 nucleotides read TGTGCCAGCAGCGACAGGGGGTCCTATGGCTACACCTTC. Residues: CASSDRGSYGYTF. The chain links TRBV14 to TRBJ1-2, with 9 bases matching TRBD1. After removal of 5 bases from V and 4 bases from J, the junction contained 2 bases not matched to a gene. Germline loops: CDR1 SGHDN, CDR2 FVKESK. CDR3 length: 13 residues.

The V call is TRBV4-1, the J call TRBJ2-7; 10 nucleotides line up with TRBD1. V dropped 0 bases and J dropped 5; count of bases not matched to a gene: 10. CDR1 and CDR2 from the germline V gene are MGHRA and YSYEKL. CDR3 size: 17 residues. The CDR3 DNA sequence: TGCGCCAGCAGCCAAGATAATCCGGGACAGGGGAGGCACGAGCAGTACTTC. It is translated as CASSQDNPGQGRHEQYF.

This chain joins TRBV5-1 and TRBJ1-2, with a tentative D call TRBD1 (5 bases). The CDR3 runs to 14 residues. Trimming stripped 5 bases from V and 3 bases from J, with 14 bases between. Germline assignment: CDR1 SGHRS and CDR2 YFSETQ. The DNA of the CDR3 is TGCGCCAGCAGTTCATCAACGGGGGACTATGGCTACACCTTC. This encodes CASSSSTGDYGYTF. The full variable domain, rest sourced from reference TRBV5-1 and TRBJ1-2, is KAGVTQTPRYLIKTRGQQVTLSCSPISGHRSVSWYQQTPGQGLQFLFEYFSETQRNKGNFPGRFSGRQFSNSRSEMNVSTLELGDSALYLCASSSSTGDYGYTFGSGTRLTVV.

This rearrangement joins TRBV11-2 to TRBJ2-1, with D unresolved. Trimming took off 4 bases at V and 0 bases at J, with 10 bases between the two ends. The germline V gene has CDR1 SGHAT and CDR2 FQNNGV. The length of the CDR3 is 15 residues. The CDR3 nucleotides are TGTGCCAGCAGCTCAACTGGGGACTCCTACAATGAGCAGTTCTTC. Translation: CASSSTGDSYNEQFF.

A remark on this clone: Other DNA sequences in the sample encode the same CDR3. The chain combines TRBV6-5 with TRBJ2-3, with D unresolved. This CDR3 contains 14 residues. Germline V gives CDR1 MNHEY, CDR2 SVGAGI. The ends were cut back, 0 bases at V and 2 bases at J, with 6 bases in the middle. The CDR3 region is CASSYSDPTDTQYF. The CDR3 nucleotides are TGTGCCAGCAGTTACTCGGATCCCACAGATACGCAGTATTTT.

This chain connects TRBV27 to TRBJ2-3; TRBD1 agrees at 10 bases. With V trimmed by 0 bases and J by 8 bases, 5 bases remained unmatched. From germline, CDR1 is MNHEY and CDR2 SMNVEV (reference sequence). The CDR3 runs 15 residues. DNA for the CDR3: TGTGCCAGCAGTTTATCGGGGACAGGGGTGGGTACGCAGTATTTT. Translation: CASSLSGTGVGTQYF.

This chain links TRBV5-4 with TRBJ2-3, with a weak D call TRBD2 (7 bases). The CDR3 runs to 13 residues. Trimming removed 6 bases from V and 6 bases from J, with 14 bases in between. Germline V gives CDR1 SGHNT, CDR2 YYREEE (reference sequence). CDR3 nucleotide sequence: TGTGCCAGCAACCGGGGGGCCCCCGATACGCAGTATTTT. This sequence encodes CASNRGAPDTQYF.

CDR3 region: CASSRWGSSGANVLTF. For the CDR3, the DNA is TGTGCCAGCAGCCGGTGGGGGAGCTCTGGGGCCAACGTCCTGACTTTC. The chain couples TRBV9 to TRBJ2-6; D is possibly TRBD1 or TRBD2 (5 bases each). V was trimmed by 4 bases and J by 0 bases, leaving 11 bases between them. The germline V gene encodes CDR1 SGDLS and CDR2 YYNGEE. CDR3 length: 16 residues.

This clone came up a few times. V usage is TRBV19 and J usage is TRBJ1-5; possibly TRBD1 for D (6 bases). The CDR3 extends over 13 amino acids. V was cut by 5 bases and J by 5 bases, with 10 bases left in between. Germline V gene sequence: CDR1 LNHDA, CDR2 SQIVND (reference sequence). DNA of the CDR3: TGTGCCAGTAGTCGACAGGAGTATCAGCCCCAGCATTTT. This sequence encodes CASSRQEYQPQHF.

There are a few counts of this clone. The chain uses TRBV2 and TRBJ2-2; D not certain. The CDR3 has 14 residues. Germline V gives CDR1 SNHLY, CDR2 FYNNEI. Deletions cut 5 bases from V and 4 bases from J, with 11 bases between. The CDR3 bases are TGTGCCAGCAGTTCGACCCGAGGCACCGGGGAGCTGTTTTTT. Its translation: CASSSTRGTGELFF.

This chain links TRBV7-9 with TRBJ2-5, with D possibly matching TRBD2 (6 bases). Germline CDR1 reads SEHNR; CDR2 reads FQNEAQ (reference sequence). The ends were cut back, 5 bases at V and 0 bases at J, with 10 bases in the middle. The CDR3 extends over 14 amino acids. The CDR3 sequence is CASSPRDYQETQYF. The CDR3 DNA reads as TGTGCCAGCAGCCCCCGGGACTACCAAGAGACCCAGTACTTC.

The V call is TRBV6-1, the J call TRBJ2-7; D might be TRBD1 (5 bases). V dropped 6 bases and J dropped 7 bases, with 10 bases sitting between them. The length of the CDR3 is 11 residues. CDR1 is MNHNS, CDR2 SASEGT, per germline. The CDR3 is CASRSKGEQYF. In DNA, the CDR3 is TGTGCCAGCAGGTCGAAGGGGGAGCAGTACTTC.

The J gene is TRBJ2-5, the V gene TRBV5-1; TRBD1 aligns across 10 bases. Germline trimming cut 3 bases from V and 7 bases from J; bases unmatched to any gene: 6. The length of the CDR3 is 14 residues. Germline V gene data show CDR1 as SGHRS and CDR2 as YFSETQ. CDR3 coding DNA: TGCGCCAGCAGCTCATCCGGGACAGGGGTGACCCAGTACTTC. Translated: CASSSSGTGVTQYF.

As DNA, the CDR3 is TGTGCCAGCAGTTACTGGGCGGGAGAAGCGCAGTATTTT. This encodes CASSYWAGEAQYF. The chain joins TRBV6-5 to TRBJ2-3, with 7 bases matching TRBD2. The CDR3 runs to 13 residues. J lost 10 bases, V lost 1 base, and 5 bases had no gene match. CDR1 and CDR2 from the germline V gene are MNHEY and SVGAGI.

This chain uses TRBV5-5 with TRBJ2-3; D may be TRBD1 or TRBD2 (5 bases each). The CDR3 has 15 residues. Germline V gives CDR1 SGHKS, CDR2 YYEKEE (reference sequence). V was cut by 2 bases and J by 6 bases, with 16 bases left in between. The CDR3 protein is CASSLEGPLVDTQYF. The CDR3 bases are TGTGCCAGCAGCTTAGAGGGGCCCCTCGTCGATACGCAGTATTTT.

The chain combines TRBV7-9 with TRBJ1-2, with unresolved D. This CDR3 has 13 residues. The germline gives CDR1 SEHNR, CDR2 FQNEAQ (reference sequence). Trimming pared 1 base from V and 7 bases from J, leaving 10 bases between. CDR3 residues: CASSLEVPGGYTF. The DNA for the CDR3 is TGTGCCAGCAGCTTAGAGGTCCCGGGTGGCTACACCTTC.

The chain employs TRBV6-1 and TRBJ2-3; D possibly corresponds to TRBD2 (6 bases). The CDR3 spans 15 residues. The germline gives CDR1 MNHNS, CDR2 SASEGT. V lost 3 bases and J 0 bases, leaving 10 bases between the germline ends. The CDR3 is CASSEEAGSTDTQYF. The DNA for the CDR3 is TGTGCCAGCAGTGAGGAAGCGGGTAGCACAGATACGCAGTATTTT.

This clone was seen just once. The V call is TRBV5-1, the J call TRBJ1-2; TRBD1 is a possible D gene (6 bases). Germline V gene data show CDR1 as SGHRS and CDR2 as YFSETQ. V lost 1 base to trimming and J lost 6 bases, with 10 bases between them. This CDR3 region has 13 residues. CDR3 bases: TGCGCCAGCAGCTTGCAGGGGACGGATGGCTACACCTTC. Its protein is CASSLQGTDGYTF.

The rearrangement joins TRBV2 to TRBJ1-1, with TRBD1 identical over 9 bases. This CDR3 has 13 amino acids. CDR1 and CDR2 (germline): SNHLY, FYNNEI. The V gene end was trimmed by 11 bases and the J gene end by 4 bases; junction bases not matched to a gene: 8. CDR3 in amino acids: CAALQGASTEAFF. The CDR3 nucleotides read TGTGCCGCCTTACAGGGGGCGAGCACTGAAGCTTTCTTT.

The V gene is TRBV27, the J gene TRBJ2-7, with D unclear. CDR1 is MNHEY and CDR2 is SMNVEV in the germline V gene (reference sequence). This CDR3 has 13 amino acids. The V end lost 4 bases, the J end lost 2 bases, and 9 bases lay between the germline ends. The CDR3 loop is CASSSRQTYEQYF. The CDR3 region has the DNA TGTGCCAGCAGTTCCAGGCAAACCTACGAGCAGTACTTC.

This chain joins TRBV2 and TRBJ1-6; 7 bases align to TRBD1. Per germline, CDR1 SNHLY and CDR2 FYNNEI. The CDR3 contains 15 residues. V gave up 5 bases and J gave up 7 bases; unmatched junction bases: 8. CDR3 region: CASSPQTGRNSPLHF. CDR3 in DNA: TGTGCCAGCAGTCCCCAGACAGGGAGAAATTCACCCCTCCACTTT.

The rearrangement uses TRBV6-1 and TRBJ1-2; D is uncertain. V was cut by 5 bases and J by 4 bases, with 11 bases left in between. Germline CDR1 is MNHNS and CDR2 is SASEGT. The CDR3 length is 13 residues. The CDR3 protein is CASSTDGLYGYTF. The CDR3, as DNA: TGTGCCAGCAGTACGGACGGTCTCTATGGCTACACCTTC.

The chain is built from TRBV4-1 and TRBJ2-1, with TRBD1 matching over 9 bases. V shed 7 bases, J shed 8 bases, and the junction held 6 bases outside the gene matches. Per the germline V gene, CDR1 is MGHRA and CDR2 is YSYEKL. The CDR3 totals 13 residues. The CDR3 spells CASKATGGDEQFF. The CDR3 bases are TGCGCCAGCAAGGCGACAGGGGGGGATGAGCAGTTCTTC.